This paragraph covers one T cell receptor beta chain sequence. The junction shows a germline mismatch at one end, possibly a read error. These data come from a study of tumor-infiltrating lymphocytes in primary liver carcinoma. Study-wide background: There were roughly 3.5 to 7.13 million productive TCRbeta reads per sample, a yield similar across tissue types.

Joint extraction of RNA and DNA used roughly 19-31 mg of bulk tissue that was unsorted. Each tumor was sampled at four poles and its centre. The germline CDR1 and CDR2 sequences are MNHNS and SASEGT. This CDR3 has 18 residues. The researchers produced TCR beta cDNA from roughly 500 ng total RNA with a constant-region primer. Modified slightly, ARM-PCR produced TCR beta libraries over three nested multiplex PCR rounds. In the first two PCR rounds, TRBV1-TRBV30 forward primers were paired with a C-beta reverse primer, and each round lasted around 10 cycles. TCRdb passed the multiplex PCR reads through MiXCR, listing each CDR3 protein once. There are tens of thousands of distinct CDR3 sequences in the sample; about 80% occur only once, and roughly 24% lies in the top ten.

The material sequenced was liver tumor tissue from sampling region 3. Subset here: tumor region T3, left-lateral pole. The chain is built from TRBV6-1 and TRBJ2-1, with 15 nucleotides matching TRBD2. This receptor was identified in a man aged 40-55 years with primary liver carcinoma and hepatitis B virus infection. The CDR3 DNA reads as TGTGTCAGCAGTGAAGGTTATAGGGGACTAGCGGGAGGCAATGAGCAGTCCTTC. This translates into CVSSEGYRGLAGGNEQSF.